This T cell receptor beta chain came from a study of early T cells in non-severe SARS-CoV-2 infection. The CDR3 runs to 18 residues. Trimming took off 2 bases at V and 7 bases at J, with 21 bases between the two ends. Germline CDR1 is MNHNS and CDR2 is SASEGT. This clonotype was seen at least ten times. Tagging with unique molecular identifiers was applied to individual cDNA molecules. TCRdb redid the calling of the 5' RACE reads with MiXCR, one entry per CDR3 protein. This sample yields about 62,000 distinct CDR3 sequences, of which approximately 10% are seen a single time; 1.2% belongs to the top ten.

The genes are TRBV6-1 and TRBJ1-6, with unresolved D. This clonotype was obtained from an adult who was a healthcare worker with PCR-confirmed SARS-CoV-2 infection or an uninfected control (not recorded which). Sequenced input: whole blood. The CDR3 here is CASSELYPQARPNSPLHF. The DNA of the CDR3 is TGTGCCAGCAGTGAACTTTACCCGCAGGCCCGTCCGAATTCACCCCTCCACTTT.